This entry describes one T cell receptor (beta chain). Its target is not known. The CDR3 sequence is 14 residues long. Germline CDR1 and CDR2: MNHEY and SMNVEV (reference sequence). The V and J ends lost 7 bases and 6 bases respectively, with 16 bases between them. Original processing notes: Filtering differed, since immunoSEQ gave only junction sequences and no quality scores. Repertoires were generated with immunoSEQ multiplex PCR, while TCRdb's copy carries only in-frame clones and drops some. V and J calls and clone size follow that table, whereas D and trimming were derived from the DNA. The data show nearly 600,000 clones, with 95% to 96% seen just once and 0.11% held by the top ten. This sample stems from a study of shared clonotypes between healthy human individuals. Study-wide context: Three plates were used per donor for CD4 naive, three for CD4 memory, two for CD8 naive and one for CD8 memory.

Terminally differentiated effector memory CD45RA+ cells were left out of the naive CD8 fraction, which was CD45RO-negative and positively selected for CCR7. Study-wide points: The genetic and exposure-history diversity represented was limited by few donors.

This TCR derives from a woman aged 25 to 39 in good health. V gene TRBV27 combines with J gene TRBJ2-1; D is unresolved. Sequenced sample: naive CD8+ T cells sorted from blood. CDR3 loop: CASKPLKGGNEQFF. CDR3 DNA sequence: TGTGCCAGCAAACCCCTTAAAGGTGGCAATGAGCAGTTCTTC.